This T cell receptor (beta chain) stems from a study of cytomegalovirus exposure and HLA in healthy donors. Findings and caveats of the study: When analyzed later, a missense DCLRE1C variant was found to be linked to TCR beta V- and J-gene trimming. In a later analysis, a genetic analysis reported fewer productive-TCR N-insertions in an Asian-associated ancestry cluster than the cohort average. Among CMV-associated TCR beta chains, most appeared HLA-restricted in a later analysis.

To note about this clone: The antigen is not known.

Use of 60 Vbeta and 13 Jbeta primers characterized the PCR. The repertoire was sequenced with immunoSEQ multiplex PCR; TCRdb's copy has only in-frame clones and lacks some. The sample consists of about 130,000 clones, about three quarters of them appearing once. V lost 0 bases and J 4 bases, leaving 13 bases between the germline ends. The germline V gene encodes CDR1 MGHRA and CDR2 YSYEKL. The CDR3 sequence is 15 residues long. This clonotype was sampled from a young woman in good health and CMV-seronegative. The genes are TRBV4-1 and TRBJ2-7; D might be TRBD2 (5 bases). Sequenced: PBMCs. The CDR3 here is CASSQESARGYEQYF. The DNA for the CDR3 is TGCGCCAGCAGCCAAGAGTCAGCCCGGGGTTACGAGCAGTACTTC.